This T cell receptor beta chain appears in the sequencing data of a study of blood T cells in healthy people across ages (dated by TCRdb to between 2015 and 2017). In the study overall: In model experiments, template switching captured about one uniquely barcoded TCR beta cDNA molecule for every two T cells. Age-related changes in TCR beta repertoire diversity were measured in the study by deep sequencing normalized with unique cDNA molecular identifiers. Donors were grouped into four age groups: young (average roughly 15 years), middle-aged (under 40), aged (about 60) and long-lived (around 80). For two donors (one aged 18 to 30 and one aged 80 or older), the study analyzed two additional independent replicas of 1 million unique cDNA reads from the same blood draw. The paper's findings and limits, for the study overall: As age increased, observed TCR beta diversity per million T cells dropped in a roughly linear way, and a significant reduction was already evident by age roughly 36. A strong correlation was found between observed TCR beta diversity and the percentage of naive T cells measured by flow cytometry. Bulk unsorted PBMC profiling prevented conclusive comparison of naive and antigen-experienced compartments. The long-lived group showed more naive CD4+ T cells, fewer expanded clones and increased TCR diversity than the aged group, suggesting age selection. Estimates of total diversity based on one million sequenced T cells were considered lower bounds and underestimates. Because the CMV infection status of the donors was unknown, age-related changes in expanded clonotypes may potentially have been confounded.

Donors were 40 or so systemically healthy Caucasian individuals from Russia aged 6 to 90 years. Roughly 10 milliliters of peripheral blood were collected from each donor into EDTA-treated Vacutainer tubes. Ficoll-Paque density-gradient centrifugation was used to isolate PBMCs, with at least 6.5 million per sample. Trizol reagent was used to extract total RNA from PBMCs, with at least 6 micrograms per sample. For every donor, flow cytometry on a PBMC aliquot measured the percentage of naive CD45RAhigh/CD27high T cells. Remarks on this clonotype: Its antigen remains undetermined. No base qualities exist here, and no much larger clone lies one base off it.

The receptor library was made with 5' RACE. Data came from an Illumina HiSeq 2500. A second 7 to 11 cycle PCR used a sample-barcoded 5' primer and a J-beta primer mix. Each TCR beta cDNA molecule received a unique molecular identifier from a template-switch 5' adaptor carrying 12 random nucleotides. Each sample yielded at least 3 million CDR3-containing paired-end reads. First-strand cDNA synthesis was performed from all RNA using the Mint cDNA synthesis kit, with priming by a TRBC-specific oligonucleotide. All cDNA was treated with uracil-DNA glycosylase and then went through a first 18-cycle PCR with the universal primers M1SS and BC2_uni_R. As for how the authors treated the data: For normalization, 1 million high-quality reads were randomly selected from each sample, with every read carrying a distinct molecular identifier. Instead of being binned into consensus sequences, reads with shared molecular identifiers were discarded. MiTCR, set to a Q25 quality threshold and the strictest error-elimination algorithm, was used for CDR3 identification, clonotype clustering and error correction. A nonparametric unseen species model with Euler transformation was used to estimate lower-bound total TCR beta diversity. The public reads were reprocessed in TCRdb via fastp at Q25 and MiXCR, keeping in-frame beta chains. Rows are unified per CDR3 protein, each entry keeping the most common DNA and genes. Here the V and J calls rest on TCRdb's processing, not on the authors' analysis. The sample table holds about 720,000 distinct CDR3 sequences, of which around 25% were seen once. Of the sample, 3% to 4% is held by the ten largest clones.

Looking up the germline V gene (reference sequence) yields CDR1 MNHEY and CDR2 SMNVEV. Its CDR3 holds 16 amino acids, cysteine through phenylalanine. Kept here is only the CDR3 DNA, which spans 48 bases and is read in frame from base 1. V loses 4 bases, J loses 3 bases, and the germline ends lie 16 bases apart. The data were also submitted as part of a second study, on T cells of mothers and their children. The second investigation adds: The donors were nine systemically healthy Caucasian individuals, made up of three mothers and their six children. cDNA synthesis consumed the entire amount of extracted RNA, loaded at around 1.4 ug RNA in each 15 ul reaction. Sample barcodes and 2-4 random nucleotides were added via the M1S primer in the second PCR. More than 8 million TCR beta CDR3 reads were obtained from each mother, and 2.5 million to 3 million reads were obtained from each child. In both related and unrelated pairs, thymic selection shapes the output of TCR recombination in a similar way, with inherited differences having only a minor effect. Normalized repertoire overlap in related mother-child pairs was always slightly higher than in unrelated mother-child pairs, but the difference was never significant. No persistent microchimeric T cell clones were found, with a detection sensitivity of approximately 110 clones per million clonotypes. To look for features that set related mother-child pairs apart from unrelated individuals, the researchers ran deep NGS to compare the TCR beta repertoires of mothers and children. Mothers averaged about 40 +/- 4 years of age and children averaged about 10 +/- 4 years. Libraries were sequenced on Illumina HiSeq 2000 with 100+100 nt paired-end reads after adapter ligation with NEBNext reagents. To prevent cross-contamination, the mother and child libraries were prepared a month apart and were sequenced in separate runs. For each donor, between about 500,000 and 2,200,000 distinct TCR beta clonotypes were identified. Naive TCR beta clonotypes were estimated from low-frequency clonotypes matched to each donor's FACS-determined naive share, without sorting.

Sequencing input: blood. This receptor was identified in a boy aged 10-17 years in good health. The sequence joins TRBV27 to TRBJ2-1, with a weak D call of TRBD2 (6 bases match). The nucleotide sequence reads as follows: TGTGCCAGCAGTTCCCTAGCGAGAAGTAGCTACAATGAGCAGTTCTTC. Its protein is CASSSLARSSYNEQFF.